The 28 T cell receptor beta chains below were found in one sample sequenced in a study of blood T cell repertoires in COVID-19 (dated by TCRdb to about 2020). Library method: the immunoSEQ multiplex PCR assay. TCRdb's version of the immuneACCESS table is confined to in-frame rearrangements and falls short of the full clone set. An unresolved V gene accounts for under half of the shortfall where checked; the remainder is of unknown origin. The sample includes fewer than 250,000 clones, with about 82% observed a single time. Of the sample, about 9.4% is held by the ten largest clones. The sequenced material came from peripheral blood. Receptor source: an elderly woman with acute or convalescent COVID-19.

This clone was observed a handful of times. The DNA for the CDR3 is TGTGCCAGCAGCCAAGCGGCAGGGGCCGGCTCTGCTGGCTACACCTTC. Translation: CASSQAAGAGSAGYTF. The genes are TRBV4-2 and TRBJ1-2, with D maybe TRBD1 (6 bases). Germline values: CDR1 LGHNA, CDR2 YNFKEQ. The CDR3 extends over 16 amino acids. V lost 1 base and J lost 7, with 19 bases in between.

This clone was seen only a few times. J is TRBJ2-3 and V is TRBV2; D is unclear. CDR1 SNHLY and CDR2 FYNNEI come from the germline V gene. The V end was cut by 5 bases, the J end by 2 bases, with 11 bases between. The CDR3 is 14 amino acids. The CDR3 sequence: CASSTDSYTDTQYF. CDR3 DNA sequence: TGTGCCAGCAGTACCGACTCATACACAGATACGCAGTATTTT. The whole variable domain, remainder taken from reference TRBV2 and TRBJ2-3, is EPEVTQTPSHQVTQMGQEVILRCVPISNHLYFYWYRQILGQKVEFLVSFYNNEISEKSEIFDDQFSVERPDGSNFTLKIRSTKLEDSAMYFCASSTDSYTDTQYFGPGTRLTVL.

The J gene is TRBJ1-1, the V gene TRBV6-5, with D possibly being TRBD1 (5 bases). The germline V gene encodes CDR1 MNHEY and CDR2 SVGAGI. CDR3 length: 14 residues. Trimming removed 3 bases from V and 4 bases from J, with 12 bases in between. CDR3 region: CASSYSTGGTEAFF. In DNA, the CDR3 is TGTGCCAGCAGTTATAGTACAGGTGGCACTGAAGCTTTCTTT.

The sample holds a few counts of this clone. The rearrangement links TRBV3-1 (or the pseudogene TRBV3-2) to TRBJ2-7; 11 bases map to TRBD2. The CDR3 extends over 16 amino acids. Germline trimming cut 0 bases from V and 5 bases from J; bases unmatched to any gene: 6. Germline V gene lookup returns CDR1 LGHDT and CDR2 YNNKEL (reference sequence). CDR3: CASSQDLTSGSDEQYF. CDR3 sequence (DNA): TGTGCCAGCAGCCAAGATCTCACTAGCGGGAGTGACGAGCAGTACTTC.

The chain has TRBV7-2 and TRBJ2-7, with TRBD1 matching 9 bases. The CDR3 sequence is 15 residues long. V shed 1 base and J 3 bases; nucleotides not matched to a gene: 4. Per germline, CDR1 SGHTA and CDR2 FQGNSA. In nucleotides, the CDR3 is TGTGCCAGCAGCTTAGTAGGACAGGGGAGCTACGAGCAGTACTTC. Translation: CASSLVGQGSYEQYF.

The CDR3 protein is CASSEALQGIRTKNIQYF. Here the CDR3 DNA reads TGTGCCAGCAGCGAAGCTCTTCAGGGGATCCGGACCAAAAACATTCAGTACTTC. The chain joins TRBV27 to TRBJ2-4, with a tentative D call TRBD1 (6 bases). CDR1 and CDR2 (germline): MNHEY, SMNVEV (reference sequence). This CDR3 has 18 residues. Trimming removed 6 bases at V and 2 bases at J, with 23 bases between.

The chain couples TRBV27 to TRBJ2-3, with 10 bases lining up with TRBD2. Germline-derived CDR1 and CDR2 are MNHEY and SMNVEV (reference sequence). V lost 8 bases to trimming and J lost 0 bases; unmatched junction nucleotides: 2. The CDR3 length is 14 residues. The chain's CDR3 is CASWTSGSTDTQYF. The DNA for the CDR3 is TGTGCCAGCTGGACTAGCGGAAGCACAGATACGCAGTATTTT.

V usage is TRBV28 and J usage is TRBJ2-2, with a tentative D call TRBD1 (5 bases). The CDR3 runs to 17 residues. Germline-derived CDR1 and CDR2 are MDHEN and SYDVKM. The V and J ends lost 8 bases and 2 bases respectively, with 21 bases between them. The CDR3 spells CASGEQVHIFNTGELFF. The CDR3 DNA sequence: TGTGCCAGCGGGGAACAGGTCCATATCTTTAACACCGGGGAGCTGTTTTTT.

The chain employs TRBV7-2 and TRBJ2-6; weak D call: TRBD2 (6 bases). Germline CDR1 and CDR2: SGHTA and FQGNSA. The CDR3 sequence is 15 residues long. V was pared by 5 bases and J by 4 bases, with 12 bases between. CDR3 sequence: CASSAGGAGANVLTF. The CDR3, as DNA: TGTGCCAGCAGCGCCGGCGGGGCCGGGGCCAACGTCCTGACTTTC. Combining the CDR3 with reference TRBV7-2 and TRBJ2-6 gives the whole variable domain GAGVSQSPSNKVTEKGKDVELRCDPISGHTALYWYRQSLGQGLEFLIYFQGNSAPDKSGLPSDRFSAERTGGSVSTLTIQRTQQEDSAVYLCASSAGGAGANVLTFGAGSRLTVL.

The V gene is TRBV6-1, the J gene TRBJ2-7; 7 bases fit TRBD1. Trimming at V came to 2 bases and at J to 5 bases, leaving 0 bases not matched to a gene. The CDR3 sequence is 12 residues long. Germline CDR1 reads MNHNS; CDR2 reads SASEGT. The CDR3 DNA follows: TGTGCCAGCAGTGAACAGGGGGACGAGCAGTACTTC. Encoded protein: CASSEQGDEQYF.

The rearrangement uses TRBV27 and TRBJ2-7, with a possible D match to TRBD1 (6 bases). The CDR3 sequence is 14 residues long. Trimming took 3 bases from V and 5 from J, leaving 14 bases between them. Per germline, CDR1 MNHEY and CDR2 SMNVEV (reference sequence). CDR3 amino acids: CASSLLRGLDEQYF. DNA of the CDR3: TGTGCCAGCAGTTTGCTCAGGGGCCTGGACGAGCAGTACTTC.

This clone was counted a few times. This CDR3 is CASSQDHLTGSNEKLFF. CDR3 DNA: TGCGCCAGCAGCCAAGATCACCTGACAGGGAGTAATGAAAAACTGTTTTTT. The chain combines TRBV4-3 with TRBJ1-4, with 7 bases fitting TRBD1. This CDR3 spans 17 amino acids. The ends lost 0 bases at V and 4 bases at J; junction bases unmatched: 8. Germline V gene sequence: CDR1 LGHNA, CDR2 YSLEER.

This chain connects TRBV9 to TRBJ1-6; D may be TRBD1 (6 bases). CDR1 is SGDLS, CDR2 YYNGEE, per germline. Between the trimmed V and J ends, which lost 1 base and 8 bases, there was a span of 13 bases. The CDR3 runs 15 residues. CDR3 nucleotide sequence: TGTGCCAGCAGCGTAAGGCAGGGGACGGATTCACCCCTCCACTTT. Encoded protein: CASSVRQGTDSPLHF. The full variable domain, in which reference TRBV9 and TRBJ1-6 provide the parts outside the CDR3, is DSGVTQTPKHLITATGQRVTLRCSPRSGDLSVYWYQQSLDQGLQFLIQYYNGEERAKGNILERFSAQQFPDLHSELNLSSLELGDSALYFCASSVRQGTDSPLHFGNGTRLTVT.

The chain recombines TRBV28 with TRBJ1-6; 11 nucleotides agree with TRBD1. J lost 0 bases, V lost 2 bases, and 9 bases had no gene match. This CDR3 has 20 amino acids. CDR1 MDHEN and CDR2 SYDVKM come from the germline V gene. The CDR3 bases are TGTGCCAGCAGTTTACTTACCCGGGACAGGGGGAGCTCCTATAATTCACCCCTCCACTTT. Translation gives CASSLLTRDRGSSYNSPLHF.

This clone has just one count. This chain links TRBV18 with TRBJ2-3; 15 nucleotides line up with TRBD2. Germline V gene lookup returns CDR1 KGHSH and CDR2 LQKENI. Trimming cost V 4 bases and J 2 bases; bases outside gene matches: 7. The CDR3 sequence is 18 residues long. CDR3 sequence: CASSRPGLAGGFTDTQYF. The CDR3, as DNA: TGTGCCAGCTCACGGCCGGGACTAGCGGGAGGTTTCACAGATACGCAGTATTTT.

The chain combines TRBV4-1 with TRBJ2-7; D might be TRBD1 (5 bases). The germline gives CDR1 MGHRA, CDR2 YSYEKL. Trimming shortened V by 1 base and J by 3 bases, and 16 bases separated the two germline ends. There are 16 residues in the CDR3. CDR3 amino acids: CASSQGQTVAFYEQYF. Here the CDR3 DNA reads TGCGCCAGCAGCCAAGGACAGACAGTGGCTTTCTACGAGCAGTACTTC.

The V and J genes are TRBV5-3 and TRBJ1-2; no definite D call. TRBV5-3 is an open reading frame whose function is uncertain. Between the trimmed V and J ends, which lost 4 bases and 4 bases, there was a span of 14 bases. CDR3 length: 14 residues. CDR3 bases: TGTGCCAGAAGCCCCCGTGCAGGCCCCTATGGCTACACCTTC. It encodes CARSPRAGPYGYTF.

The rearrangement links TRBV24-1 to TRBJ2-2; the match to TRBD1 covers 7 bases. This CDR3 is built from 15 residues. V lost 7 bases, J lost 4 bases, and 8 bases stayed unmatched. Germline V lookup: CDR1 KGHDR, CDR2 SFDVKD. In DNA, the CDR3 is TGTGCCACCAGGGAGACAGGGTCGGGCACCGGGGAGCTGTTTTTT. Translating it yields CATRETGSGTGELFF.

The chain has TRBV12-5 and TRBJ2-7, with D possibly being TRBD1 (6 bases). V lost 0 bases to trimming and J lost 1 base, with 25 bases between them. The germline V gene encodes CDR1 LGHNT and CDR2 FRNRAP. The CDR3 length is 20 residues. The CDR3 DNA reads TGTGCTAGTGGTTTGGTACCCGTCCGAACAGGGAACCCCCTTTCCTACGAGCAGTACTTC. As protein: CASGLVPVRTGNPLSYEQYF.

CDR3 protein: CASRPGQNSNQPQHF. CDR3 coding DNA: TGTGCCAGCAGACCCGGACAGAATAGCAATCAGCCCCAGCATTTT. The chain employs TRBV28 and TRBJ1-5; a possible D gene is TRBD1 (6 bases). There are 15 residues in the CDR3. Trimming took off 6 bases at V and 0 bases at J, with 12 bases between the two ends. The germline gives CDR1 MDHEN, CDR2 SYDVKM. The variable domain in full, completed from reference TRBV28 and TRBJ1-5, reads DVKVTQSSRYLVKRTGEKVFLECVQDMDHENMFWYRQDPGLGLRLIYFSYDVKMKEKGDIPEGYSVSREKKERFSLILESASTNQTSMYLCASRPGQNSNQPQHFGDGTRLSIL.

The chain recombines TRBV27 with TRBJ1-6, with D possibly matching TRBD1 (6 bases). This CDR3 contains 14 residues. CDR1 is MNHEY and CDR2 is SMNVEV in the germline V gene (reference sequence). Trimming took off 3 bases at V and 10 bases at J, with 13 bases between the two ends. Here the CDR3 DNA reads TGTGCCAGCAGTTTCAGGGGCGGCGGATCACCCCTCCACTTT. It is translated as CASSFRGGGSPLHF.

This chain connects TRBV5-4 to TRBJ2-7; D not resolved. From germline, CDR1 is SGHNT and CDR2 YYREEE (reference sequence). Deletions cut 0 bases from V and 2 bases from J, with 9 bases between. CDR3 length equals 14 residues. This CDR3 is CASSLVSEPYEQYF. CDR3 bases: TGTGCCAGCAGCTTGGTATCCGAGCCCTACGAGCAGTACTTC.

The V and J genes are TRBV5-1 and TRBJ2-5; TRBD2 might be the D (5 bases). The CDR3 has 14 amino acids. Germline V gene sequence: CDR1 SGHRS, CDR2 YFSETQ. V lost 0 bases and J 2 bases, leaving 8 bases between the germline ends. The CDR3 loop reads CASSLGRGQETQYF. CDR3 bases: TGCGCCAGCAGCTTGGGCCGCGGGCAAGAGACCCAGTACTTC.

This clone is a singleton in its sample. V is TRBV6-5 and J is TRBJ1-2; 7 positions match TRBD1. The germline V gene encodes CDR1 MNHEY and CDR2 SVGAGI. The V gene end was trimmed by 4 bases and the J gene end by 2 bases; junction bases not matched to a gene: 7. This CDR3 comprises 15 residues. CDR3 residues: CASSSPGTENYGYTF. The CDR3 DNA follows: TGTGCCAGCAGTTCCCCAGGGACAGAGAACTATGGCTACACCTTC.

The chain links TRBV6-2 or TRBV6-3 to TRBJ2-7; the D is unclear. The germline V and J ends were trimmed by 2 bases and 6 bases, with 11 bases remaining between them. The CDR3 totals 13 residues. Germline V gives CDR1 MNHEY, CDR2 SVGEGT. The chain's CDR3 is CASSYGQVGEQYF. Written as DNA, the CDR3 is TGTGCCAGCAGTTACGGGCAGGTTGGCGAGCAGTACTTC.

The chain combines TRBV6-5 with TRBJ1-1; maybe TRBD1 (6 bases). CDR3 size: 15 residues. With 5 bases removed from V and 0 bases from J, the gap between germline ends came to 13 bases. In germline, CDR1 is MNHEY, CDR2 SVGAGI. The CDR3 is CASSRQVGLNTEAFF. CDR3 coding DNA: TGTGCCAGCAGTCGACAGGTAGGGCTGAACACTGAAGCTTTCTTT.

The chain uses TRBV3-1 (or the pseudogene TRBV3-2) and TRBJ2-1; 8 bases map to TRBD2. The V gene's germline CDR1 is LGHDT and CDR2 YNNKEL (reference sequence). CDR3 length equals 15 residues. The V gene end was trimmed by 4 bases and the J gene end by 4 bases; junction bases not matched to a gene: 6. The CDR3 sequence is CASSRVSGIYNEQFF. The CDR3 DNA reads TGTGCCAGCAGCCGGGTTAGCGGGATATACAATGAGCAGTTCTTC.

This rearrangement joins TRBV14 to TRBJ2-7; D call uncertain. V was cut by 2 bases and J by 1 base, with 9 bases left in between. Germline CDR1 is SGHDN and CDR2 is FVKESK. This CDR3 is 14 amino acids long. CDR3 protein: CASSQYRGSYEQYF. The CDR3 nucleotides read TGTGCCAGCAGCCAATACCGAGGATCCTACGAGCAGTACTTC.